The present T cell receptor (beta chain) was sequenced within a study of CD4 T cells in relation to SARS-CoV-2 and coronaviruses (dated by TCRdb to the early 2020s). Background for the entire study: HLA restriction was mapped for shared crossreactive spike epitopes using patient-derived lymphoblastoid cell lines. At the level of individual TCR clonotypes, the study evaluated whether memory CD4+ T cells crossreact between the spike proteins of SARS-CoV-2 and those of common cold coronaviruses. The Adaptive Biotechnologies TCR-sequencing kit was used for samples from three pre-COVID donors and for the naive versus memory experiments, whereas the other data were Illumina-based. A different, Illumina-based TCR-beta assay was used to sequence expansion assays from other donors in the study.

Deep-resolution immunoSEQ TCR-beta sequencing was performed on DNA from uncultured naive and memory CD4+ T cells. In the source study's methods: During preprocessing, nonproductive sequences were removed, as were CDR3s that did not start with C, did not end with F or W, or were shorter than 7 amino acids. Cultured and uncultured naive and memory CD4+ repertoires were searched for CDR3s previously identified as spike- and CEF-reactive. CDR3 homology was measured as pairwise Levenshtein distance, computed with the stringdist R package after trimming three terminal residues from each end. Here the immuneACCESS table is served through TCRdb, limited to in-frame sequences with V and J called. Missing clones are a known gap in these copies; in checked studies unresolved V genes cover under half, and the rest lacks a known reason. That table furnishes V, J and clone size, whereas the DNA furnished D and trimming. The sample profile shows just under 65,000 clones; 94% of them were found once. The leading ten clones occupy roughly 0.14% of the sample.

Concerning this clone itself: What this receptor recognizes is not known. No base qualities exist here, and no much larger clone lies one base off it.

Germline trimming amounts to 5 bases on V and 1 base on J, with 14 as the count of junction bases outside the gene matches. The CDR3 measures 20 amino acids from cysteine to phenylalanine. Only CDR3 DNA is held: 60 bases, read in frame from base 1. From a lookup of the germline V gene (reference sequence), CDR1 and CDR2 are LNHNV and YYDKDF. CD4+ T cells from unexposed donors were collected before the COVID-19 pandemic (2011-2018). Naive and memory CD4+ T cells were separated from cryopreserved PBMCs by first enriching for CD4 and then performing EasySep naive CD4+ T cell enrichment. Leukapheresis product for the unexposed donors was bought commercially. Ficoll-Paque PLUS gradient centrifugation was used to isolate PBMCs from leukapheresis product or whole blood. The PBMCs went either fresh into the expansion assay or into cryopreservation at -140 degrees C. The QIAamp Micro DNA Kit was used to extract genomic DNA from the CD4+ T cells.

Beyond this particular receptor, the publication reports: Crossreactive clones showed significantly weaker SARS-CoV-2-driven expansion than monoreactive clones, consistent with antigenic imprinting. Because no donor provided both pre-pandemic and post-infection samples, tracing the source of pre-existing responses was limited. Small numbers of patients and of tested TCRs limited the study. Naive versus memory sequencing indicated that memory recall responses, rather than primary responses primed during culture, are detected by the assay. Crossreactivity analysis centred on spike protein, so crossreactivity against other viral proteins was not assessed. Memory CD4+ clonotypes crossrecognizing SARS-CoV-2 and at least one common cold coronavirus spike were found in 55% to 70% of donors.

The TCR originated in a human donor in good health. The rearrangement joined TRBV15 to TRBJ2-2; 12 bases in the middle match TRBD2. The specimen was naive CD4+ T cells from PBMCs. This specimen's cell subset or site label, per the study, means: naive CD4+ T cells isolated by negative enrichment. CDR3 reads: CATSRSFFTSGRRNTGELFF. The DNA is as follows: TGTGCCACCAGCCGATCATTCTTCACTAGCGGGAGGAGGAACACCGGGGAGCTGTTTTTT.